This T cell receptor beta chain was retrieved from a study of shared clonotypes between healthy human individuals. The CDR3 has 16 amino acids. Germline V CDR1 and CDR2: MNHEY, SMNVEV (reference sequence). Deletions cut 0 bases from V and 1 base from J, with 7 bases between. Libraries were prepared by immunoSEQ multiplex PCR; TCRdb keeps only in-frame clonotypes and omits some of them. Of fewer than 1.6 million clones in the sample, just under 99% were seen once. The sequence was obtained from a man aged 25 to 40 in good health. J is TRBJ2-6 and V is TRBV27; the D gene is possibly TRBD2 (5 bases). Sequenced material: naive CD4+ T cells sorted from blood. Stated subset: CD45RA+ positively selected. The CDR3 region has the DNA TGTGCCAGCAGTTTATCAAGAGGGTCTGGGGCCAACGTCCTGACTTTC. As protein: CASSLSRGSGANVLTF. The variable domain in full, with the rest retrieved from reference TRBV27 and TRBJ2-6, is EAQVTQNPRYLITVTGKKLTVTCSQNMNHEYMSWYRQDPGLGLRQIYYSMNVEVTDKGDVPEGYKVSRKEKRNFPLILESPSPNQTSLYFCASSLSRGSGANVLTFGAGSRLTVL.